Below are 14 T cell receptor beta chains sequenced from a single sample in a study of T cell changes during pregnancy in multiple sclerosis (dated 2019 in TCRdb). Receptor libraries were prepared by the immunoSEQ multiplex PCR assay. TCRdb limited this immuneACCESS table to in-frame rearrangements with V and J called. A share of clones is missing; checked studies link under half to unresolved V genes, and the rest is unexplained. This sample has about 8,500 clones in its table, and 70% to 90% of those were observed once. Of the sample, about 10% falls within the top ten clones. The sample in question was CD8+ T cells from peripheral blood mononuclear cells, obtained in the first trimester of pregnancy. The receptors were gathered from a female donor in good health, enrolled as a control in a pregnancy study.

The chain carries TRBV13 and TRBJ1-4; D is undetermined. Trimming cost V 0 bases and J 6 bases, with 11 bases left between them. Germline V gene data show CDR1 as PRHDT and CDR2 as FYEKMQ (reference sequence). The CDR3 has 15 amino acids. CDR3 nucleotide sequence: TGTGCCAGCAGCTTAGGAGGCAGCCTAGATGAAAAACTGTTTTTT. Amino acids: CASSLGGSLDEKLFF.

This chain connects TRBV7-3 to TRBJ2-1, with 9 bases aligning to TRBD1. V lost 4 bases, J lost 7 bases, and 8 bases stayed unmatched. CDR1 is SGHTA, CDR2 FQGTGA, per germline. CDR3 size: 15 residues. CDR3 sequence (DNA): TGTGCCAGCAGCTCCGGGACAGGGAAGGGAAATGAGCAGTTCTTC. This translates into CASSSGTGKGNEQFF. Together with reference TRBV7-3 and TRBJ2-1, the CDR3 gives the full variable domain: GAGVSQTPSNKVTEKGKYVELRCDPISGHTALYWYRQSLGQGPEFLIYFQGTGAADDSGLPNDRFFAVRPEGSVSTLKIQRTERGDSAVYLCASSSGTGKGNEQFFGPGTRLTVL.

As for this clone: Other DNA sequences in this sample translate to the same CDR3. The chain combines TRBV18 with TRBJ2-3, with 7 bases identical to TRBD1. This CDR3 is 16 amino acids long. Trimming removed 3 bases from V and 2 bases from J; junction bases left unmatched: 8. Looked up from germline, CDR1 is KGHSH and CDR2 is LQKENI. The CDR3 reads CASSPGTEVITDTQYF. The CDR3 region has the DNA TGTGCCAGCTCACCGGGGACAGAGGTAATCACAGATACGCAGTATTTT.

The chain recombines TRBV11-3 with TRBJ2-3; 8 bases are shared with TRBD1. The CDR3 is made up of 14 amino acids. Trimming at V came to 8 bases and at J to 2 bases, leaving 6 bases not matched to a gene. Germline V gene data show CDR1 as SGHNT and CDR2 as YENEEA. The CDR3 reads CASQDRGVTDTQYF. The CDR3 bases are TGTGCCAGCCAAGACAGGGGTGTCACAGATACGCAGTATTTT.

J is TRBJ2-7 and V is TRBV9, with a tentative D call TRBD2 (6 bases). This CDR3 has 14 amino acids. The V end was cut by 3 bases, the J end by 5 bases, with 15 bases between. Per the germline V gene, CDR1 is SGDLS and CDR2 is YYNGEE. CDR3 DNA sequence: TGTGCCAGCAGCGCGGGAGTAAGGGCCCACGAGCAGTACTTC. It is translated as CASSAGVRAHEQYF.

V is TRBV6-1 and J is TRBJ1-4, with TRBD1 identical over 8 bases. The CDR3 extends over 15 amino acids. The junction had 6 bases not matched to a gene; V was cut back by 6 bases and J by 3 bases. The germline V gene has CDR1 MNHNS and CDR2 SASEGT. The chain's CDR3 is CASSRGQGSNEKLFF. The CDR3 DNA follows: TGTGCCAGCAGCCGAGGACAGGGCTCTAATGAAAAACTGTTTTTT.

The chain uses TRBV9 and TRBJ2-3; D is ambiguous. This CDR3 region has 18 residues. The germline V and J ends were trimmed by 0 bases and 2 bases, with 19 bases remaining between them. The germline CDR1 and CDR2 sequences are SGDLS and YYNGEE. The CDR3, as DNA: TGTGCCAGCAGCGTAGTAATGTGGCCATCCCCTCACACAGATACGCAGTATTTT. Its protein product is CASSVVMWPSPHTDTQYF.

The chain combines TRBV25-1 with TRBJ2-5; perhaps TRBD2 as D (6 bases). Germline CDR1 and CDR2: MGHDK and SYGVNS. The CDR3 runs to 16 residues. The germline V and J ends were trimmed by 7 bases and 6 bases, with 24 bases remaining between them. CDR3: CASILPPGRRRKTQYF. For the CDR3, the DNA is TGTGCCAGCATATTGCCCCCGGGGAGGAGGAGGAAGACCCAGTACTTC.

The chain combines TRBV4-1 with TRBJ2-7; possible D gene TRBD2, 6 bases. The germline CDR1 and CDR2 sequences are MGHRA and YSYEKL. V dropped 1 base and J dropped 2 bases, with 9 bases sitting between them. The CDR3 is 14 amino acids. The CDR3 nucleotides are TGCGCCAGCAGCCAAGGTGCGGGAACCTACGAGCAGTACTTC. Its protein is CASSQGAGTYEQYF.

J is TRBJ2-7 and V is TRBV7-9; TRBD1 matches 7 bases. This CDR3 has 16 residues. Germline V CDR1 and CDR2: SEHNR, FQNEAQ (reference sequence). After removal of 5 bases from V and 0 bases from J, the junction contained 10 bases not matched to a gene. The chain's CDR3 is CASSHPSYRGSYEQYF. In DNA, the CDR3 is TGTGCCAGCAGCCACCCCTCCTACAGGGGCTCCTACGAGCAGTACTTC.

CDR3 sequence reads: CASSLAGDRGTDTQYF. The CDR3, as DNA: TGTGCCAGCAGTTTAGCCGGGGACAGGGGGACAGATACGCAGTATTTT. The rearrangement uses TRBV28 and TRBJ2-3; TRBD1 aligns across 11 bases. The CDR3 is 16 residues long. V gave up 2 bases and J gave up 3 bases; unmatched junction bases: 4. Germline V lookup: CDR1 MDHEN, CDR2 SYDVKM.

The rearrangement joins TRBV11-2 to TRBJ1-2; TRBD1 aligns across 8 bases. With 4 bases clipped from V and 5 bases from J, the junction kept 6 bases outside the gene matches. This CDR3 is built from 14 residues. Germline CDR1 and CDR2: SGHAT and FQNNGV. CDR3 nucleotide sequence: TGTGCCAGCAGCTGGGCAGGGGGCGAATATGGCTACACCTTC. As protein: CASSWAGGEYGYTF.

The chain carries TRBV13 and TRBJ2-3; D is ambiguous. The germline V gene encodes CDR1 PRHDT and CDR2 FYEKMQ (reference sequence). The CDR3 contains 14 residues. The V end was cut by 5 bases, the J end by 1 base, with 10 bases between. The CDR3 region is CASSPQSGTDTQYF. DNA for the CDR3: TGTGCCAGCAGCCCCCAGAGCGGCACAGATACGCAGTATTTT.

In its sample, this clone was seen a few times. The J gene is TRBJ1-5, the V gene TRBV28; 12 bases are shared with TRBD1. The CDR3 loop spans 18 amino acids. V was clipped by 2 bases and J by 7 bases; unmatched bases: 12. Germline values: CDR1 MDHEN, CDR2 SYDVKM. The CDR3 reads CASSLELGTGGYIQPQHF. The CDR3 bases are TGTGCCAGCAGTTTAGAACTTGGGACAGGGGGCTATATCCAGCCCCAGCATTTT.